What follows describes a single TCR beta chain. Its matching antigen is unknown. Per the germline V gene, CDR1 is SGHRS and CDR2 is YFSETQ. This CDR3 has 13 amino acids. Trimming pared 2 bases from V and 7 bases from J, leaving 10 bases between. Repertoires were generated with immunoSEQ multiplex PCR, while TCRdb's copy carries only in-frame clones and drops some. The sample has about 150,000 clones; about nine tenths are singletons. The data originate from a study of T cell responses to AZD1222 COVID-19 vaccine. Findings of the study overall: Spike-specific TCR depth and breadth grew after two AZD1222 doses. Spike-wide vaccine-associated CD4 TCRs dominated at 160-218 and 743-854.

J is TRBJ1-5 and V is TRBV5-1; TRBD1 is a possible D gene (6 bases). The sample consisted of peripheral blood, taken 28 days after the second AZD1222 dose. The receptor was derived from an adult who received the AZD1222 COVID-19 vaccine. The CDR3 region has the DNA TGCGCCAGCAGCTTATCAGGGGAACAGCCCCAGCATTTT. As protein: CASSLSGEQPQHF.